These 18 T cell receptor beta chains were sequenced from one sample in a study of control samples from healthy donors and cancer patients. TCRdb keeps only in-frame clones here, not all; method: immunoSEQ multiplex PCR. The sample yields some 120,000 clones, 89% seen once. Sequencing was carried out using blood. Receptors were obtained from a man aged 50-59 years in good health.

The chain couples TRBV30 to TRBJ2-7; D is perhaps TRBD1 or TRBD2 (6 bases each). Per the germline V gene, CDR1 is GTSNPN and CDR2 is SVGIG (reference sequence). The V end was cut by 0 bases, the J end by 1 base, with 10 bases between. This CDR3 spans 14 amino acids. CDR3 amino acids: CAWSVSGASYEQYF. CDR3 bases: TGTGCCTGGAGTGTCTCGGGGGCGTCCTACGAGCAGTACTTC.

The chain is built from TRBV6-1 and TRBJ2-6; 7 nucleotides line up with TRBD1. The CDR3 sequence is 15 residues long. With 3 bases clipped from V and 2 bases from J, the junction kept 1 base outside the gene matches. The V gene's germline CDR1 is MNHNS and CDR2 SASEGT. CDR3 sequence: CASSEQGAGANVLTF. The CDR3 nucleotides read TGTGCCAGCAGTGAGCAGGGGGCTGGGGCCAACGTCCTGACTTTC.

The V and J genes are TRBV5-6 and TRBJ1-3; D ambiguous. Germline V CDR1 and CDR2: SGHDT, YYEEEE. Trimming stripped 6 bases from V and 4 bases from J, with 11 bases between. This CDR3 is 13 amino acids long. CDR3 in DNA: TGTGCCAGCACTGTGAGACCAGGAAACACCATATATTTT. This gives the protein CASTVRPGNTIYF. The entire variable domain, with the rest obtained from reference TRBV5-6 and TRBJ1-3, is as follows: DAGVTQSPTHLIKTRGQQVTLRCSPKSGHDTVSWYQQALGQGPQFIFQYYEEEERQRGNFPDRFSGHQFPNYSSELNVNALLLGDSALYLCASTVRPGNTIYFGEGSWLTVV.

The chain carries TRBV5-5 and TRBJ1-1; 8 bases align to TRBD1. V was pared by 0 bases and J by 5 bases, with 15 bases of the junction left unmatched. There are 18 residues in the CDR3. The germline CDR1 and CDR2 sequences are SGHKS and YYEKEE (reference sequence). CDR3 residues: CASSLGGRAGGAGTEAFF. The CDR3 DNA sequence: TGTGCCAGCAGCTTGGGGGGGCGAGCAGGGGGCGCGGGGACTGAAGCTTTCTTT.

V and J are TRBV19 and TRBJ2-1, with a weak D call TRBD2 (6 bases). The CDR3 has 13 amino acids. Trimming pared 8 bases from V and 0 bases from J, leaving 8 bases between. The V gene's germline CDR1 is LNHDA and CDR2 SQIVND (reference sequence). The CDR3 bases are TGTGCCAGTTCTAGCGCCTCCTACAATGAGCAGTTCTTC. It specifies CASSSASYNEQFF.

In DNA form, the CDR3 reads TGTGCCTGGAGTGTATCGGACAGCCAGCCCCAGCATTTT. As protein: CAWSVSDSQPQHF. The V call is TRBV30, the J call TRBJ1-5, with D possibly being TRBD1 (6 bases). Germline lookup yields CDR1 GTSNPN and CDR2 SVGIG (reference sequence). V lost 0 bases and J 7 bases, leaving 10 bases between the germline ends. This CDR3 contains 13 residues.

J is TRBJ2-7 and V is TRBV27, with a possible D match to TRBD1 (6 bases). Trimming removed 3 bases from V and 0 bases from J, with 6 bases in between. This CDR3 contains 13 residues. Germline values: CDR1 MNHEY, CDR2 SMNVEV (reference sequence). CDR3 residues: CASSLTGSYEQYF. The CDR3, as DNA: TGTGCCAGCAGTTTGACAGGCTCCTACGAGCAGTACTTC.

This clone showed up just a few times. V and J are TRBV2 and TRBJ1-1; D ambiguous. This CDR3 region has 13 residues. V was shortened by 1 base and J by 7 bases, with 10 bases between the two germline ends. Germline values: CDR1 SNHLY, CDR2 FYNNEI. In DNA form, the CDR3 reads TGTGCCAGCAGTGAAGGGAGCTGGGGTGAAGCTTTCTTT. It encodes CASSEGSWGEAFF.

J is TRBJ1-1 and V is TRBV14, with unresolved D. The length of the CDR3 is 13 residues. V was cut by 1 base and J by 7 bases, with 10 bases left in between. The germline V gene has CDR1 SGHDN and CDR2 FVKESK. The CDR3 is CASSQVMPGEAFF. Written as DNA, the CDR3 is TGTGCCAGCAGCCAAGTAATGCCGGGTGAAGCTTTCTTT.

The rearrangement links TRBV2 to TRBJ1-6, with D unclear. Trimming shortened V by 6 bases and J by 13 bases, and 16 bases separated the two germline ends. Germline V CDR1 and CDR2: SNHLY, FYNNEI. There are 13 residues in the CDR3. CDR3 amino acids: CASREGTNIPLHF. CDR3 DNA sequence: TGTGCCAGCAGGGAGGGTACTAATATCCCCCTCCACTTT.

The chain combines TRBV19 with TRBJ1-5; TRBD1 matches at 8 bases. CDR1 and CDR2 from the germline V gene are LNHDA and SQIVND (reference sequence). The CDR3 extends over 16 amino acids. V lost 6 bases, J lost 5 bases, and 12 bases stayed unmatched. In DNA, the CDR3 is TGTGCCAGTAGAACCGGGGGGGACAGGCAACATCAGCCCCAGCATTTT. This sequence encodes CASRTGGDRQHQPQHF.

The chain links TRBV5-1 to TRBJ2-5, with TRBD1 as a possible D gene (7 bases). Trimming cost V 6 bases and J 4 bases, with 19 bases left between them. CDR1 and CDR2 from the germline V gene are SGHRS and YFSETQ. The CDR3 has 15 amino acids. This CDR3 reads CASNPRGTAGETQYF. In DNA form, the CDR3 reads TGCGCCAGCAACCCCCGTGGGACAGCGGGAGAGACCCAGTACTTC.

This clone has only one observation. The chain employs TRBV27 and TRBJ1-1; TRBD1 might be the D (5 bases). The CDR3 length is 14 residues. The V end lost 5 bases, the J end lost 1 base, and 11 bases lay between the germline ends. From germline, CDR1 is MNHEY and CDR2 SMNVEV (reference sequence). The CDR3 here is CASSADRENTEAFF. As DNA, the CDR3 is TGTGCCAGCAGTGCCGACAGAGAGAACACTGAAGCTTTCTTT.

V usage is TRBV19 and J usage is TRBJ1-3, with D uncertain. Germline CDR1 is LNHDA and CDR2 is SQIVND (reference sequence). This CDR3 contains 16 residues. V gave up 2 bases and J gave up 1 base, with 12 bases separating them. The CDR3 DNA sequence: TGTGCCAGTAGTATATCGATCGGGAGGTCTGGAAACACCATATATTTT. It yields the protein CASSISIGRSGNTIYF.

V usage is TRBV9 and J usage is TRBJ1-1; the match to TRBD1 covers 9 bases. The germline V gene encodes CDR1 SGDLS and CDR2 YYNGEE. CDR3 length: 16 residues. The ends lost 3 bases at V and 4 bases at J; junction bases unmatched: 10. The CDR3 sequence: CASSAHGQGRGTEAFF. DNA of the CDR3: TGTGCCAGCAGCGCCCACGGACAGGGGAGAGGCACTGAAGCTTTCTTT. Full variable domain (rest looked up from reference TRBV9 and TRBJ1-1): DSGVTQTPKHLITATGQRVTLRCSPRSGDLSVYWYQQSLDQGLQFLIQYYNGEERAKGNILERFSAQQFPDLHSELNLSSLELGDSALYFCASSAHGQGRGTEAFFGQGTRLTVV.

This clone appeared once. The rearrangement joins TRBV6-5 to TRBJ1-2; possibly TRBD1 for D (5 bases). Germline V gene sequence: CDR1 MNHEY, CDR2 SVGAGI. Trimming stripped 6 bases from V and 0 bases from J, with 8 bases between. This CDR3 region has 13 residues. The CDR3 nucleotides are TGTGCCAGCAGCTCCAGGGCTAACTATGGCTACACCTTC. This sequence encodes CASSSRANYGYTF.

The chain has TRBV19 and TRBJ1-4; no firm D call. The V end was cut by 8 bases, the J end by 1 base, with 11 bases between. The CDR3 is made up of 14 amino acids. Per germline, CDR1 LNHDA and CDR2 SQIVND (reference sequence). The CDR3 region is CASGTTGTNEKLFF. The CDR3 nucleotides are TGTGCCAGTGGTACAACGGGAACTAATGAAAAACTGTTTTTT.

CDR3: CASSQDGIAPGELFF. CDR3 bases: TGTGCCAGCAGCCAAGATGGAATCGCTCCCGGGGAGCTGTTTTTT. This chain joins TRBV3-1 (or the pseudogene TRBV3-2) and TRBJ2-2; D unclear. CDR3 length: 15 amino acids. The germline V gene has CDR1 LGHDT and CDR2 YNNKEL (reference sequence). V was cut by 0 bases and J by 6 bases, with 11 bases left in between.